Below, 17 T cell receptor beta chains from the same sample are listed, as sequenced in a study of blood T cell repertoires in COVID-19. The data were produced by immunoSEQ multiplex PCR, yet TCRdb's version contains in-frame clones alone and is incomplete. The data hold more than 200,000 clones, with around 86% observed a single time. Sequencing input: PBMCs or T cells enriched from blood (not recorded which). The receptors shown here come from a woman in her forties or fifties who had recovered from COVID-19.

The J gene is TRBJ2-1, the V gene TRBV28; 13 bases map to TRBD2. The CDR3 has 17 amino acids. Germline V lookup: CDR1 MDHEN, CDR2 SYDVKM. The V and J ends lost 3 bases and 6 bases, in that order; junction bases with no gene match: 8. CDR3 amino acids: CASSLERTSGRVNEQFF. CDR3 DNA: TGTGCCAGCAGTTTGGAACGTACTAGCGGGAGGGTCAATGAGCAGTTCTTC.

V gene TRBV18 combines with J gene TRBJ1-2, with 10 bases matching TRBD1. Germline-derived CDR1 and CDR2 are KGHSH and LQKENI. CDR3 size: 15 residues. Trimming cost V 1 base and J 6 bases; bases outside gene matches: 5. CDR3 nucleotides: TGTGCCAGCTCACCACTCCCGGGACAGGGGCATGGCTACACCTTC. This translates into CASSPLPGQGHGYTF. The whole variable domain, filled in from reference TRBV18 and TRBJ1-2, reads NAGVMQNPRHLVRRRGQEARLRCSPMKGHSHVYWYRQLPEEGLKFMVYLQKENIIDESGMPKERFSAEFPKEGPSILRIQQVVRGDSAAYFCASSPLPGQGHGYTFGSGTRLTVV.

This chain joins TRBV4-1 and TRBJ2-1; the match to TRBD2 covers 8 bases. V was pared by 1 base and J by 5 bases, with 13 bases of the junction left unmatched. The CDR3 runs to 18 residues. Germline values: CDR1 MGHRA, CDR2 YSYEKL. The CDR3 loop is CASSQVGSPGLVNNEQFF. CDR3 sequence (DNA): TGCGCCAGCAGCCAAGTAGGATCGCCGGGACTAGTTAACAATGAGCAGTTCTTC.

Here the CDR3 DNA reads TGTGCCAGCAGTCCCACAGCCCAAGAGACCCAGTACTTC. This sequence encodes CASSPTAQETQYF. This rearrangement joins TRBV2 to TRBJ2-5; D gene ambiguous. V shed 5 bases and J shed 1 base, with 8 bases lying between them. This CDR3 has 13 residues. The V gene's germline CDR1 is SNHLY and CDR2 FYNNEI.

The chain combines TRBV7-8 with TRBJ1-6, with TRBD1 matching over 8 bases. Germline V gene lookup returns CDR1 SGHVS and CDR2 FQNEAQ. The CDR3 length is 15 residues. V shed 4 bases and J 6 bases; nucleotides not matched to a gene: 5. CDR3 nucleotides: TGTGCCAGCAGCTCCAACAGGGGGTTTAATTCACCCCTCCACTTT. It yields the protein CASSSNRGFNSPLHF. Using reference TRBV7-8 and TRBJ1-6 for the parts outside the CDR3, the full variable domain is GAGVSQSPRYKVAKRGQDVALRCDPISGHVSLFWYQQALGQGPEFLTYFQNEAQLDKSGLPSDRFFAERPEGSVSTLKIQRTQQEDSAVYLCASSSNRGFNSPLHFGNGTRLTVT.

CDR3 sequence: CASSPAQTANTIYF. CDR3 in DNA: TGTGCCAGCTCGCCAGCACAGACAGCGAACACCATATATTTT. The chain joins TRBV18 to TRBJ1-3; tentative D call: TRBD1 (5 bases). This CDR3 is 14 amino acids long. Germline lookup yields CDR1 KGHSH and CDR2 LQKENI. The V gene lost 6 bases and the J gene lost 7 bases, with 16 bases spanning the gap.

V gene TRBV18 combines with J gene TRBJ2-2; 9 bases line up with TRBD1. Germline V gene lookup returns CDR1 KGHSH and CDR2 LQKENI. This CDR3 has 16 residues. After removal of 2 bases from V and 0 bases from J, the junction contained 1 base not matched to a gene. CDR3: CASSPTGGANTGELFF. CDR3 sequence (DNA): TGTGCCAGCTCACCAACAGGGGGCGCGAACACCGGGGAGCTGTTTTTT.

This chain links TRBV30 with TRBJ1-1; 9 bases line up with TRBD1. Germline CDR1 reads GTSNPN; CDR2 reads SVGIG (reference sequence). The CDR3 runs to 17 residues. The J segment lost 5 bases and the V segment lost 0 bases, leaving 13 bases of the junction unmatched. The CDR3 spells CAWSVRMGQGGRTEAFF. For the CDR3, the DNA is TGTGCCTGGAGTGTACGGATGGGACAGGGTGGTCGAACTGAAGCTTTCTTT.

This rearrangement joins TRBV5-1 to TRBJ2-6, with 8 positions matching TRBD1. The CDR3 contains 18 residues. Unmatched junction bases numbered 8, after V lost 3 bases and J lost 0 bases. Germline V CDR1 and CDR2: SGHRS, YFSETQ. The CDR3 is CASSSGTGMFSGANVLTF. For the CDR3, the DNA is TGCGCCAGCAGCTCCGGGACAGGAATGTTCTCTGGGGCCAACGTCCTGACTTTC.

The V and J genes are TRBV11-2 and TRBJ2-5; 9 bases match TRBD1. Unmatched junction bases numbered 18, after V lost 2 bases and J lost 5 bases. CDR3 length: 19 residues. CDR1 and CDR2 from the germline V gene are SGHAT and FQNNGV. In DNA form, the CDR3 reads TGTGCCAGCAGCTTACGGGACAGGGAACCTAGACTAGGGTCGGAGACCCAGTACTTC. Translated, it gives CASSLRDREPRLGSETQYF.

This chain links TRBV6-5 with TRBJ1-2; no definite D call. V lost 0 bases, J lost 7 bases, and 15 bases lay in between. Germline V gives CDR1 MNHEY, CDR2 SVGAGI. The CDR3 consists of 15 residues. The CDR3, as DNA: TGTGCCAGCAGTTACTCGAAGTGGGAGGAGGGTGGCTACACCTTC. It codes for CASSYSKWEEGGYTF.

The CDR3 nucleotides read TGCAGCGCGGAGCGTGGAAACACCATATATTTT. Amino acids: CSAERGNTIYF. V gene TRBV29-1 combines with J gene TRBJ1-3; D remains ambiguous. Germline-derived CDR1 and CDR2 are SQVTM and ANQGSEA. The CDR3 covers 11 residues. V dropped 7 bases and J dropped 3 bases, with 7 bases sitting between them.

This sequence joins TRBV15 and TRBJ1-2; D uncertain. Germline CDR1 LNHNV, CDR2 YYDKDF (reference sequence). Trimming shortened V by 0 bases and J by 4 bases, and 9 bases separated the two germline ends. CDR3 length equals 14 residues. CDR3 in amino acids: CATSRDNGGYGYTF. The DNA of the CDR3 is TGTGCCACCAGCAGAGATAACGGAGGCTATGGCTACACCTTC.

In this sample, this clone turned up a few times. The chain couples TRBV5-1 to TRBJ1-4, with 9 bases aligning to TRBD1. In germline, CDR1 is SGHRS, CDR2 YFSETQ. Germline trimming cut 1 base from V and 4 bases from J; bases unmatched to any gene: 2. CDR3 length equals 15 residues. CDR3 bases: TGCGCCAGCAGCTTGCGACAGGGGGATAATGAAAAACTGTTTTTT. Amino acids: CASSLRQGDNEKLFF.

The J gene is TRBJ2-3, the V gene TRBV7-9, with 9 bases identical to TRBD2. Germline CDR1 reads SEHNR; CDR2 reads FQNEAQ (reference sequence). The CDR3 spans 15 residues. The trim removed 1 base at V and 9 bases at J, leaving 8 bases unmatched. The chain's CDR3 is CASSLGSEREVTQYF. The CDR3 DNA reads TGTGCCAGCAGCTTAGGGTCCGAGCGGGAGGTAACGCAGTATTTT.

The chain employs TRBV2 and TRBJ1-1; no firm D call. The V gene lost 6 bases and the J gene lost 6 bases, with 14 bases spanning the gap. Germline CDR1 SNHLY, CDR2 FYNNEI. This CDR3 has 13 residues. The CDR3 DNA sequence: TGTGCCAGCAGAAGACAACGAGATTCTGAAGCTTTCTTT. This gives the protein CASRRQRDSEAFF.

The CDR3 DNA reads TGTGCCAGCTCCCGGACAGGGGGCAACGAGCAGTACTTC. Its translation is CASSRTGGNEQYF. V usage is TRBV5-8 and J usage is TRBJ2-7; 11 bases align to TRBD1. In germline, CDR1 is SGHTS, CDR2 YDEGEE. This CDR3 is 13 amino acids long. V dropped 7 bases and J dropped 5; count of bases not matched to a gene: 5.